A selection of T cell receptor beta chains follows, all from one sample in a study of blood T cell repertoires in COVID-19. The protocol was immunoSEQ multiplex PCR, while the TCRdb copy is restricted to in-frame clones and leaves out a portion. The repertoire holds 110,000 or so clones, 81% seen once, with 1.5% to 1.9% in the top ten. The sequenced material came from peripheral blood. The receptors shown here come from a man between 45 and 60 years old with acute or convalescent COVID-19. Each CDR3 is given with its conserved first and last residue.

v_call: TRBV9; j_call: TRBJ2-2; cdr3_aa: CASSVAGTGSTGELFF
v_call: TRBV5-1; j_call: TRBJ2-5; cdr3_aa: CASTSGRSGGVQETQYF
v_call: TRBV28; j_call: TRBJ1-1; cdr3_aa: CASSGQGLYDGVTEAFF
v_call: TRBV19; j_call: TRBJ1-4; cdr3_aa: CASSNRGRALHEKLFF
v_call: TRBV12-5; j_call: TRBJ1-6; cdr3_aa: CASASTGINSPLHF
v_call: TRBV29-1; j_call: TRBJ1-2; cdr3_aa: CSVDPGTGKGYTF
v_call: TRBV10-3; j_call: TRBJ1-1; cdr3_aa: CAISDPTRDIGAFF
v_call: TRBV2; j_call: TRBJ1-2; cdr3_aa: CASRASLGGGYTF
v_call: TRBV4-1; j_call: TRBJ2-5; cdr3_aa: CASSQGALAGVQETQYF
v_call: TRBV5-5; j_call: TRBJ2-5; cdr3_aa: CASSGSGGQETQYF
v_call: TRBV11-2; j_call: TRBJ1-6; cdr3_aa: CASTLGGRGNSPLHF
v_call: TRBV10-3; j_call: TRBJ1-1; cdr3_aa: CAISERMAGTGGTEAFF
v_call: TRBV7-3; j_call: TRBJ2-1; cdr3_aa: CASSPLAQAYNEQFF
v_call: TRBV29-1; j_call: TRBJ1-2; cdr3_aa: CSVEAQRTDGGYTF
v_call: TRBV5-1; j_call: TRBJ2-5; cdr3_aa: CASSSTSGETQYF
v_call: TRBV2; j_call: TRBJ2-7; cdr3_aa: CASTKTGAYEQYF
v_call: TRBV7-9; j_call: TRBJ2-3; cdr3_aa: CASSLGPTTGTDTQYF
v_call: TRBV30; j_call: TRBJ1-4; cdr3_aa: CAWSVRIATNEKLFF
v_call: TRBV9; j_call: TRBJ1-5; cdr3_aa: CASSVGGSNQPQHF
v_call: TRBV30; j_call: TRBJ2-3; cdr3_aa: CAWSLGTDDTQYF
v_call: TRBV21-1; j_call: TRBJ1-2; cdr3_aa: CASSKGGALRYGYTF
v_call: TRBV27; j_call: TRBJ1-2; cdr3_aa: CASSLGRGNYGYTF
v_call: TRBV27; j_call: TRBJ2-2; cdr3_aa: CASSLGPAGGPFTGELFF
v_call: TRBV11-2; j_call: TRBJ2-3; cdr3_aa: CASSLESSGITSSTDTQYF
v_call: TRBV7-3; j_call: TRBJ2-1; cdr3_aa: CASSLMVSGGSSYNEQFF
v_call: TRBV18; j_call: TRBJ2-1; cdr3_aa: CASSPPVGTSGYNEQFF